Sequencing of this T cell receptor (beta chain) was carried out in a study of T-cell memory formation after mild COVID-19. Worth noting for this clonotype: Its matching antigen is unknown.

Via MiXCR, TCRdb re-called the 5' RACE reads, giving one row per CDR3 protein. The sample holds hundreds of thousands of distinct CDR3 sequences; approximately 15% are singletons and the top ten take roughly 22%. Study findings and constraints: Contracting clones from day 15 to 85 had balanced CD4/CD8; later expanders favoured CD4+.

The source material was PBMCs or a T cell subset sorted from them (not recorded which). This TCR derives from a man aged 18 to 29 who had mild COVID-19 (a few samples of this study predate the infection). Cell type and time point are not known.

This chain's CDR3 is CASSPSTGVANSPLHF. In DNA, the CDR3 is TGTGCCAGTAGTCCCTCGACAGGAGTTGCTAATTCACCCCTCCACTTT. This chain uses TRBV19 with TRBJ1-6; D is possibly TRBD1 (6 bases). Germline CDR1 is LNHDA and CDR2 is SQIVND (reference sequence). V lost 5 bases to trimming and J lost 6 bases, with 17 bases between them. The length of the CDR3 is 16 residues.